This TCR beta chain is from a study of cytomegalovirus exposure and HLA in healthy donors. Study-wide findings and caveats: Specificity of a few CMV-associated chains for CMV antigens was verified in vitro.

Assay: immunoSEQ multiplex PCR; the TCRdb copy retains only in-frame clones and omits some. The sample has 110,000 to 150,000 clones, 80% to 90% seen once. Regarding this clone: Its specificity is unknown.

The length of the CDR3 is 15 residues. The sequence came from a woman younger than 35 in good health and CMV-seropositive. Sequenced: PBMCs. This sequence joins TRBV21-1 and TRBJ1-2. TRBV21-1 is designated a pseudogene. Here the CDR3 DNA reads TGTGCCAGCAGCAAAACTCAGGGAGGAAACTATGGCTACACCTTC. Amino acid sequence: CASSKTQGGNYGYTF.